This T cell receptor (beta chain) was identified in a study of breast tumors, draining lymph nodes, adjacent tissues. Study-level findings and limits: Data only fit, rather than demonstrated, lymph node origin of most tumor T cells.

TCRdb reanalysed the multiplex PCR reads using MiXCR and keeps one entry per CDR3 protein. This sample has 200,000 to 250,000 distinct CDR3 sequences, with about a third found just once. A word on this clonotype: Antigen: not known. One junction end does not reproduce the germline sequence, and a read error may be involved.

The CDR3 is 15 amino acids. The germline CDR1 and CDR2 sequences are MNHNS and SASEGT. The lymph nodes were axillary draining lymph nodes from breast cancer patients. The sequencing input was axillary lymph node tissue. This clonotype was obtained from a female donor with breast cancer. Some clones in this sample may be carry-over from other donors' samples. The chain combines TRBV6-1 with TRBJ1-2; perhaps TRBD1 as D (5 bases). The DNA of the CDR3 is TGTGCCAGCAGTGAAAACCTGGGGGGTAACCATGGCTACACCTTC. It translates to CASSENLGGNHGYTF.